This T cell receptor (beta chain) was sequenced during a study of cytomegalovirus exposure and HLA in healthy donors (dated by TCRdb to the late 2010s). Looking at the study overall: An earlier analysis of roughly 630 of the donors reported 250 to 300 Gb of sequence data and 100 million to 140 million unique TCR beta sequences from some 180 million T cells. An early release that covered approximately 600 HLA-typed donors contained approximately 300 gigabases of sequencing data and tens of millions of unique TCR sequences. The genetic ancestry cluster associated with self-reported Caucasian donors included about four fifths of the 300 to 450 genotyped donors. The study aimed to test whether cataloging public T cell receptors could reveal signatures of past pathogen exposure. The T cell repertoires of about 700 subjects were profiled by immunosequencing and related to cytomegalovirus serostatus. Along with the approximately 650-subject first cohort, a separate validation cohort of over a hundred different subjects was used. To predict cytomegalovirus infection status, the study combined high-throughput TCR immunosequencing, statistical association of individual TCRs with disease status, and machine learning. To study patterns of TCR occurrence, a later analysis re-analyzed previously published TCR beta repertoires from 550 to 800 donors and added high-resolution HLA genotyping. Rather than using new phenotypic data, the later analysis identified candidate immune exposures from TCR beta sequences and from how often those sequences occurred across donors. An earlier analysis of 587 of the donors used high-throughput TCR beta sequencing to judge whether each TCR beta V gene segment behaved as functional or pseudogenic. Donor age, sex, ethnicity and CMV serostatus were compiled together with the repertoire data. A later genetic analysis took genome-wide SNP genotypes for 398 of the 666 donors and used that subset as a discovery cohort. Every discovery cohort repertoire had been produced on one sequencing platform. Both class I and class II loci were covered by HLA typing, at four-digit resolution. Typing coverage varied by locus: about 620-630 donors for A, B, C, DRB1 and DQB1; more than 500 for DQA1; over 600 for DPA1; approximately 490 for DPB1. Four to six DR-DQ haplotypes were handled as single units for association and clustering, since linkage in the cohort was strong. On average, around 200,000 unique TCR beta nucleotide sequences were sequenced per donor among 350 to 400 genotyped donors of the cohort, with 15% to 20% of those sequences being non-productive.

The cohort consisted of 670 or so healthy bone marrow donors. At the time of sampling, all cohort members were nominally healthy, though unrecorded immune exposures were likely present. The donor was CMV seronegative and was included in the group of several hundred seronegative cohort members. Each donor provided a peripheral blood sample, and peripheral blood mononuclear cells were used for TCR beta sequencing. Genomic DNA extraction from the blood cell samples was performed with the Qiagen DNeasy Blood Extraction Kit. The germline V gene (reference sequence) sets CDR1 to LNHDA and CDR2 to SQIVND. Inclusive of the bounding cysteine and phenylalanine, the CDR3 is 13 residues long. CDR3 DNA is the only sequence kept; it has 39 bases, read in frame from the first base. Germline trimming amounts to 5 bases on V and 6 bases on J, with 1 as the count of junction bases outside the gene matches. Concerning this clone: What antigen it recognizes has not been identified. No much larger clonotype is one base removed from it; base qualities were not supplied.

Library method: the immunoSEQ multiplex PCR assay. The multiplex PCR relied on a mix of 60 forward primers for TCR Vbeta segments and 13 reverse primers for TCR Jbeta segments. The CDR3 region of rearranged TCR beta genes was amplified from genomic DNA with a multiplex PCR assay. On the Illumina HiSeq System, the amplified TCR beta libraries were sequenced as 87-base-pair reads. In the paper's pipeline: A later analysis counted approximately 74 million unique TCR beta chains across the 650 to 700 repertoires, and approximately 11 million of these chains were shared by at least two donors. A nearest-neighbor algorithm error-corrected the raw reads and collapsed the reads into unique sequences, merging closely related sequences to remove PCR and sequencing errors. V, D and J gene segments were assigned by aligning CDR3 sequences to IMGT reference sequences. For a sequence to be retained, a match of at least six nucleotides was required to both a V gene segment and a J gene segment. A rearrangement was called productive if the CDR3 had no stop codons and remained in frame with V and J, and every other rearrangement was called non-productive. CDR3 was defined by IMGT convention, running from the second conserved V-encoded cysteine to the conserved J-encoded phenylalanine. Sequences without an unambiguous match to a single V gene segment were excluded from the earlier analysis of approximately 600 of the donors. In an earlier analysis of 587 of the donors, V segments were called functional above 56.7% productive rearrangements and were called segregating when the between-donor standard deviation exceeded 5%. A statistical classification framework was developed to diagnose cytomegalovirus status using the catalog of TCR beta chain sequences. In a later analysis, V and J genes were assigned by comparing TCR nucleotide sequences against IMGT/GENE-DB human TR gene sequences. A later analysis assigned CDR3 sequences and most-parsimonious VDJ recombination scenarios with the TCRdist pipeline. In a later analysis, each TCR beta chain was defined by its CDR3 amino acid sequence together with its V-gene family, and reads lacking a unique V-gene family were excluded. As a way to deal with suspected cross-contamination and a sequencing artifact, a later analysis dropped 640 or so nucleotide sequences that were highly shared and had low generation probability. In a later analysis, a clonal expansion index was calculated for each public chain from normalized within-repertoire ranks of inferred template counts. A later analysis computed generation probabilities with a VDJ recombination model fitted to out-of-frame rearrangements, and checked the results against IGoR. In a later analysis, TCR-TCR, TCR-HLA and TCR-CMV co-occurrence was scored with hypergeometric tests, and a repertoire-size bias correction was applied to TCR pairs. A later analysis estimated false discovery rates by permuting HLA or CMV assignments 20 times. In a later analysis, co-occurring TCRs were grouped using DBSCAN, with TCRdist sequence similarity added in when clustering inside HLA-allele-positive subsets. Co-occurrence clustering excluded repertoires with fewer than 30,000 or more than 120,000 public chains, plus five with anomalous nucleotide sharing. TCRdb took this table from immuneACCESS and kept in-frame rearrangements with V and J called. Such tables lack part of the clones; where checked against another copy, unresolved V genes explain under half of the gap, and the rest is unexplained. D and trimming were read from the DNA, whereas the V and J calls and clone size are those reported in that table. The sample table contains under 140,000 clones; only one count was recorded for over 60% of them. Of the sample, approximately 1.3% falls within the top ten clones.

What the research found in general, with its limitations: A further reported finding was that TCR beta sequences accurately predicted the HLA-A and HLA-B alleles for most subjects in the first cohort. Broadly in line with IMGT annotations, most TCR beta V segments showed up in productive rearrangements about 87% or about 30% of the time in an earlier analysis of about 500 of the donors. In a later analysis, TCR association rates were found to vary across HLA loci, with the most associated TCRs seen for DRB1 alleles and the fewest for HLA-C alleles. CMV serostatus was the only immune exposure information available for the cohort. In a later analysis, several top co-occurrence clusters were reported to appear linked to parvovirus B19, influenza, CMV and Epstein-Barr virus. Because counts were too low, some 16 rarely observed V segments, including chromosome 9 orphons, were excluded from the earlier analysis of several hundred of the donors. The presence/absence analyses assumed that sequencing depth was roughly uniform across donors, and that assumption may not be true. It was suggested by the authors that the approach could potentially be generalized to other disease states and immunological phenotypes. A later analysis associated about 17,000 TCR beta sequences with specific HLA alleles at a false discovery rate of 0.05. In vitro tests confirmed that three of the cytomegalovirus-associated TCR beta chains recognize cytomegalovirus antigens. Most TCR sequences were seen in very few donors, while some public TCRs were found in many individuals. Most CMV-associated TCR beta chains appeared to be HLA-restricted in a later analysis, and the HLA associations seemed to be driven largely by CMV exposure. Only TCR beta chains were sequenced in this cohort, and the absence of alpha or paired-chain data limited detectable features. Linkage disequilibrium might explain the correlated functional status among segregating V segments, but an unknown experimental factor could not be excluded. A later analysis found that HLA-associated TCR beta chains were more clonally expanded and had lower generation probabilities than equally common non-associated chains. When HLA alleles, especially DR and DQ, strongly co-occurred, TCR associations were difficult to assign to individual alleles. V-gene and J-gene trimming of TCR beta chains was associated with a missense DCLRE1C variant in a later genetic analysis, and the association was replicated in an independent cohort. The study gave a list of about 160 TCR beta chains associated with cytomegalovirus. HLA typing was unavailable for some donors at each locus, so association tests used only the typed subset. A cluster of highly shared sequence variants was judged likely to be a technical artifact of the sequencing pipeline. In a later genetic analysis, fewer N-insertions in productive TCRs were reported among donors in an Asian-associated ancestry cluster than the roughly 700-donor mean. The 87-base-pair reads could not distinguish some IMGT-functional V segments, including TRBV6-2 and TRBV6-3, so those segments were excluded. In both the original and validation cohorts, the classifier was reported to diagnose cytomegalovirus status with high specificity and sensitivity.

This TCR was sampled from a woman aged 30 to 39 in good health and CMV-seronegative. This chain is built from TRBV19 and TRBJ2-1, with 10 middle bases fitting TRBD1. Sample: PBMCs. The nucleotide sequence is TGTGCCAGTAGTTGGGACAGGGGCAATGAGCAGTTCTTC. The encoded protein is CASSWDRGNEQFF.